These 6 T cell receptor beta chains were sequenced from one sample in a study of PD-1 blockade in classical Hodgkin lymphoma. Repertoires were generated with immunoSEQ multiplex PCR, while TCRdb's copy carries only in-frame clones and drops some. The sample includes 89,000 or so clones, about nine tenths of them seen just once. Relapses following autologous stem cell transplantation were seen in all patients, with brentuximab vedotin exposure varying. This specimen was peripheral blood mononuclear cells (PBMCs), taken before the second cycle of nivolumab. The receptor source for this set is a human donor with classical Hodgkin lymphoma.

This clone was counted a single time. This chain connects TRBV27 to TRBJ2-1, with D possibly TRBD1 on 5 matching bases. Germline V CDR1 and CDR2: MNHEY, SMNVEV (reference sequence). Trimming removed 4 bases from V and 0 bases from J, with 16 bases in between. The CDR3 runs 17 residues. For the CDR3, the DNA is TGTGCCAGCAGTTCCGTAATTAGGGGTTACTCCTACAATGAGCAGTTCTTC. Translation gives CASSSVIRGYSYNEQFF.

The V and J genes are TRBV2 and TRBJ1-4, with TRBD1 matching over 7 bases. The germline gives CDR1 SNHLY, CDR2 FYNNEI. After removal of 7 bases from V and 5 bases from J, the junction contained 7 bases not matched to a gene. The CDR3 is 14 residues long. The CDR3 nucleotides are TGTGCCAGCAAGAGGGACAGAACAAATGAAAAACTGTTTTTT. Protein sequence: CASKRDRTNEKLFF.

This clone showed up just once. Written as DNA, the CDR3 is TGCAGTGCTAATCTGCCCGAGCAGTACTTC. This sequence encodes CSANLPEQYF. V usage is TRBV20-1 and J usage is TRBJ2-7; D not certain. V was trimmed by 4 bases and J by 6 bases, leaving 7 bases between them. The CDR3 has 10 amino acids. Germline V gene sequence: CDR1 DFQATT, CDR2 SNEGSKA (reference sequence).

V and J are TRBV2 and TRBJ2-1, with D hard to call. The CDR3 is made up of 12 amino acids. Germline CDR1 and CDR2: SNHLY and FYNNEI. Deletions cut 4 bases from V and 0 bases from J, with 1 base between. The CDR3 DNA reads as TGTGCCAGCAGTGGCTCCTACAATGAGCAGTTCTTC. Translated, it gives CASSGSYNEQFF.

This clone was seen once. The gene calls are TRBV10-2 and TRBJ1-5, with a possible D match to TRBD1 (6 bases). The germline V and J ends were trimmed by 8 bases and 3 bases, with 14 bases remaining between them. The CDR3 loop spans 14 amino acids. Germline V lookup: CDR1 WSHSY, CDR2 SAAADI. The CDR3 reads CASGPTGNNQPQHF. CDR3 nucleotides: TGCGCCAGCGGCCCTACAGGGAACAATCAGCCCCAGCATTTT.

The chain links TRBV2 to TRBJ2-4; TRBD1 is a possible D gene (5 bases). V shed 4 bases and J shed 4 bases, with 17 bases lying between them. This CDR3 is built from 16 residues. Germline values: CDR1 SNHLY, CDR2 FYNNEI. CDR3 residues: CASSGPQSGAKNIQYF. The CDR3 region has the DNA TGTGCCAGCAGTGGGCCTCAGAGTGGGGCGAAAAACATTCAGTACTTC.